The 9 T cell receptor beta chains below come from one sample, sequenced in a study of shared clonotypes between healthy human individuals. CD8 cells regarded as naive lacked CD45RO, were positively chosen for CCR7, and omitted terminally differentiated effector memory CD45RA+ cells. The method was immunoSEQ multiplex PCR; TCRdb's version includes in-frame clones alone and lacks a portion of them. The sample has about 2 million clones; approximately 94% are singletons. Sequenced input: naive CD8+ T cells sorted from blood. Receptors originate from a man aged 18 to 30 in good health.

The chain couples TRBV6-1 to TRBJ1-2; unclear D gene. Trimming removed 8 bases from V and 5 bases from J, with 3 bases in between. CDR3 size: 9 residues. The germline V gene encodes CDR1 MNHNS and CDR2 SASEGT. The CDR3 DNA reads TGTGCCAGCGGTTATGGCTACACCTTC. This sequence encodes CASGYGYTF.

J is TRBJ2-7 and V is TRBV6-5; 9 nucleotides match TRBD2. Trimming took 0 bases from V and 5 from J; bases not matched to a gene: 5. In germline, CDR1 is MNHEY, CDR2 SVGAGI. The CDR3 consists of 15 residues. The CDR3 sequence is CASSYSSTSGNEQYF. The CDR3 nucleotides are TGTGCCAGCAGTTACTCGTCGACTAGCGGAAACGAGCAGTACTTC.

CDR3 loop: CASSLVAGGWDGYTF. DNA of the CDR3: TGTGCCAGCAGCTTAGTGGCAGGGGGATGGGATGGCTACACCTTC. The rearrangement uses TRBV11-2 and TRBJ1-2; the match to TRBD1 covers 7 bases. The trim removed 1 base at V and 6 bases at J, leaving 8 bases unmatched. Germline V gene data show CDR1 as SGHAT and CDR2 as FQNNGV. This CDR3 is built from 15 residues. Combining the CDR3 with reference TRBV11-2 and TRBJ1-2 gives the whole variable domain EAGVAQSPRYKIIEKRQSVAFWCNPISGHATLYWYQQILGQGPKLLIQFQNNGVVDDSQLPKDRFSAERLKGVDSTLKIQPAKLEDSAVYLCASSLVAGGWDGYTFGSGTRLTVV.

This clone showed up just once. The genes are TRBV2 and TRBJ1-2; maybe TRBD1 (5 bases). V dropped 8 bases and J dropped 2 bases, with 18 bases sitting between them. The V gene's germline CDR1 is SNHLY and CDR2 FYNNEI. The CDR3 consists of 15 residues. CDR3 sequence (DNA): TGTGCCAGCCCAATTCTTGGGACGGAAAACTATGGCTACACCTTC. Translation: CASPILGTENYGYTF.

As to this clone: An end of the junction differs from the germline gene, which may be a read error. The chain couples TRBV7-7 to TRBJ2-2; the match to TRBD2 covers 7 bases. There are 16 residues in the CDR3. The germline V gene encodes CDR1 SSHAT and CDR2 FNYEAQ (reference sequence). CDR3 sequence: CASSPQPGTNIGELFF. As DNA, the CDR3 is TGTGCTAGCAGCCCTCAACCCGGGACTAATATCGGGGAGCTGTTTTTT.

J is TRBJ2-7 and V is TRBV5-1; TRBD1 matches at 9 bases. The J segment lost 5 bases and the V segment lost 3 bases, leaving 0 bases of the junction unmatched. This CDR3 comprises 12 residues. Germline CDR1 SGHRS, CDR2 YFSETQ. CDR3 sequence (DNA): TGCGCCAGCAGCTGGGACAGGGACGAGCAGTACTTC. This gives the protein CASSWDRDEQYF.

Points on this clone: Other DNA sequences within the sample encode an identical CDR3. V and J are TRBV27 and TRBJ2-7; 11 bases map to TRBD2. This CDR3 contains 14 residues. Germline CDR1 MNHEY, CDR2 SMNVEV (reference sequence). The ends lost 2 bases at V and 4 bases at J; junction bases unmatched: 1. In DNA, the CDR3 is TGTGCCAGCAGTTTAGGGACTAGCGGTTACGAGCAGTACTTC. Translated: CASSLGTSGYEQYF.

J is TRBJ1-1 and V is TRBV6-5, with D unclear. Deletions cut 2 bases from V and 0 bases from J, with 13 bases between. CDR1 is MNHEY, CDR2 SVGAGI, per germline. This CDR3 has 16 residues. Written as DNA, the CDR3 is TGTGCCAGCAGTTACCAGCTTTATGGGATGAACACTGAAGCTTTCTTT. Its protein is CASSYQLYGMNTEAFF.

The sample holds one count of this clone. The rearrangement joins TRBV7-9 to TRBJ1-1; TRBD1 aligns across 7 bases. Germline loops: CDR1 SEHNR, CDR2 FQNEAQ (reference sequence). The V and J ends lost 0 bases and 0 bases, in that order; junction bases with no gene match: 4. The CDR3 spans 16 residues. The CDR3 DNA reads TGTGCCAGCAGCTTAGCGGGGACAGACATGAACACTGAAGCTTTCTTT. It codes for CASSLAGTDMNTEAFF. Combining the CDR3 with reference TRBV7-9 and TRBJ1-1 gives the whole variable domain DTGVSQNPRHKITKRGQNVTFRCDPISEHNRLYWYRQTLGQGPEFLTYFQNEAQLEKSRLLSDRFSAERPKGSFSTLEIQRTEQGDSAMYLCASSLAGTDMNTEAFFGQGTRLTVV.